The T cell receptor (beta chain) described here comes from a study of blood T cells in healthy people across ages. Germline loops: CDR1 MNHNS, CDR2 SASEGT. This CDR3 has 14 amino acids. After removal of 3 bases from V and 9 bases from J, the junction contained 6 bases not matched to a gene. This clonotype has a handful of counts. Its antigen is unknown. Primed by a sample-barcoded 5' primer and a J-beta primer mix, a second PCR proceeded for 7 to 11 cycles. Each of the cDNA molecules was tagged by a template-switch adaptor with 12 random nucleotides. TCRdb reprocessed the 5' RACE reads via MiXCR and lists one record per CDR3 protein. This sample yields almost 550,000 distinct CDR3 sequences, of which around 24% are seen a single time; under 9% belongs to the top ten. Overall study findings and caveats: A greater number of naive CD4+ cells and higher diversity distinguished long-lived donors from aged donors. No one knew whether donors had CMV, which possibly confounded expanded clonotype changes.

These same data were also listed under a study on T cells of mothers and their children. This second report adds: Nine systemically healthy Caucasian donors: three mothers, six children.

This sequence was found in a boy aged 5-17 years in good health. The sample comprised blood. The chain combines TRBV6-1 with TRBJ2-1; 9 bases agree with TRBD1. The DNA of the CDR3 is TGTGCCAGCAGTGAGGGGGACAGGGCAGCTGAGCAGTTCTTC. Protein: CASSEGDRAAEQFF.